This record looks at one T cell receptor beta chain sequence and its context. Authors' methods: Scientists estimated how many nucleated cells there were by amplifying reference gene primers. TCRdb's copy holds only in-frame clones and misses some; the assay was immunoSEQ multiplex PCR. V and J calls plus clone size are reproduced from that table; the DNA served to infer D and trimming. The sample includes over 150,000 clones, 85% to 90% of them seen just once. This CDR3 contains 15 residues. CDR1 is SGHTA and CDR2 is FQGNSA in the germline V gene. The V and J ends lost 1 base and 0 bases respectively, with 7 bases between them. The source of the sample is a study of blood T cell repertoires in COVID-19.

The specimen sequenced was peripheral blood. The chain combines TRBV7-2 with TRBJ1-3; no clear D. The TCR sequence derives from a man aged 60 to 75 with COVID-19, enrolled during active disease. The CDR3 DNA sequence: TGTGCCAGCAGCTTAGGACTGACCTCTGGAAACACCATATATTTT. This codes for CASSLGLTSGNTIYF.